This T cell receptor (beta chain) was retrieved from a study of tumor-infiltrating lymphocytes in oesophageal squamous cell carcinoma. About this clonotype: Relative to the germline gene, one junction end is altered; a read error may explain this.

In TCRdb, the PCR reads were re-called with MiXCR into one record per CDR3 protein. This table has 9,500 to 13,000 distinct CDR3 sequences, 55% appearing once. The CDR3 contains 14 residues. Per germline, CDR1 SGHTA and CDR2 FQGNSA. The source of this sequence is a male donor with esophageal squamous cell carcinoma. Material for sequencing was esophageal tumor tissue. This sequence joins TRBV7-2 and TRBJ2-3, with D hard to call. The CDR3 nucleotides are TGTGCCAGCAGCTTAGATGGTAGCAGAGATACGCAGTATTTT. This gives the protein CASSLDGSRDTQYF.